The source of this TCR beta chain is a study of cytomegalovirus exposure and HLA in healthy donors. This clone showed up just once. Its antigen is as yet unknown. The PCR employed 60 Vbeta primers together with 13 Jbeta primers. The protocol was immunoSEQ multiplex PCR, while the TCRdb copy is restricted to in-frame clones and leaves out a portion. Here the sample spans about 190,000 clones, approximately 79% being singletons. Study-level findings and limits: CMV serostatus was the sole immune exposure information available.

Sequencing used PBMCs. The TCR comes from a woman under 30 in good health and CMV-seronegative.

CDR3 sequence reads: CASSPGTGTYEQYF. In nucleotides, the CDR3 is TGTGCCAGCAGCCCCGGGACAGGGACCTACGAGCAGTACTTC. This chain connects TRBV9 to TRBJ2-7; 9 bases agree with TRBD1. Trimming cost V 4 bases and J 2 bases; bases outside gene matches: 4. Germline lookup yields CDR1 SGDLS and CDR2 YYNGEE. The CDR3 sequence is 14 residues long. Filled out from reference TRBV9 and TRBJ2-7, the complete variable domain reads DSGVTQTPKHLITATGQRVTLRCSPRSGDLSVYWYQQSLDQGLQFLIQYYNGEERAKGNILERFSAQQFPDLHSELNLSSLELGDSALYFCASSPGTGTYEQYFGPGTRLTVT.